This T cell receptor (beta chain) derives from a study of T cells in women clearing cervical HPV infection. Study summary: Controls' single incident HPV16 infection cleared within 12 months without precancer.

TCRdb's copy holds only in-frame clones and misses some; the assay was immunoSEQ multiplex PCR. The sample is made up of around 35,000 clones, and the top ten hold about 1.5% of it. Regarding this clone: The read terminates 3 residues ahead of where the CDR3 ends, so the germline J gene completes it.

This CDR3 has 13 residues. CDR1 is KGHSH, CDR2 LQKENI, per germline. This sequence was found in a woman aged 18 to 75 with a cervical HPV16 infection that either progressed to CIN3+ or cleared (not recorded which). The V gene is TRBV18, the J gene TRBJ1-2; weak D call: TRBD1 (6 bases). Sequenced sample: blood buffy coat. This CDR3 is CASSHGQSYDYTF. The CDR3 bases that were read are TGTGCCAGCTCCCATGGACAGAGCTACGAC.